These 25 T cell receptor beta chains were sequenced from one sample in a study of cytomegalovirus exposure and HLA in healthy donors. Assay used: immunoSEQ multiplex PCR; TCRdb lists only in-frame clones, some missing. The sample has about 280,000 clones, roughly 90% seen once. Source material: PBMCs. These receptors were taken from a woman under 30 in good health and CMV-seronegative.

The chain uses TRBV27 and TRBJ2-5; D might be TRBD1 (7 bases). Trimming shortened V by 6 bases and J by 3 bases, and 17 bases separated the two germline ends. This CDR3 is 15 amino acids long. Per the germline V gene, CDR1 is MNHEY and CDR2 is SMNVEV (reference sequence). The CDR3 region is CASRGGLSGKETQYF. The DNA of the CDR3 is TGTGCCAGCAGAGGGGGCCTTAGCGGAAAAGAGACCCAGTACTTC.

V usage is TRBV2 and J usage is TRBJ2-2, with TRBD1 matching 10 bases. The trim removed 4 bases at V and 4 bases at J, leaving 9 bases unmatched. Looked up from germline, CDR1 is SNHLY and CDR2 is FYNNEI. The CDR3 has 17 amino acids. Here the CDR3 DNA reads TGTGCCAGCAGTGCCCTCGGACAGGGGGAGGTCACCGGGGAGCTGTTTTTT. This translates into CASSALGQGEVTGELFF.

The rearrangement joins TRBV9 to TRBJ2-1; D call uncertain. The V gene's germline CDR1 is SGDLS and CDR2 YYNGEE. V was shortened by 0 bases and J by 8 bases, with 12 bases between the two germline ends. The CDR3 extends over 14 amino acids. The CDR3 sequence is CASSVDGSTHEQFF. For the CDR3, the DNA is TGTGCCAGCAGCGTAGATGGTAGCACACATGAGCAGTTCTTC.

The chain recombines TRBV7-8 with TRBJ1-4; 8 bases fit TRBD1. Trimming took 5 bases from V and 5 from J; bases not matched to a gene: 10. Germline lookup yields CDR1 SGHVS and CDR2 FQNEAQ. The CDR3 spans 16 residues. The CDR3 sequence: CASSLTWTGRNEKLFF. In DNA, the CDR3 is TGTGCCAGCAGCCTGACCTGGACAGGGAGAAATGAAAAACTGTTTTTT.

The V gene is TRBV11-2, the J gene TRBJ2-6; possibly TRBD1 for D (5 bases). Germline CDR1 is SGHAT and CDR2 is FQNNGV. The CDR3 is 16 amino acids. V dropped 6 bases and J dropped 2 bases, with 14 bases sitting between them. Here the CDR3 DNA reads TGTGCCAGCAGAACTCTACAGGACCCTGGGGCCAACGTCCTGACTTTC. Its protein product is CASRTLQDPGANVLTF.

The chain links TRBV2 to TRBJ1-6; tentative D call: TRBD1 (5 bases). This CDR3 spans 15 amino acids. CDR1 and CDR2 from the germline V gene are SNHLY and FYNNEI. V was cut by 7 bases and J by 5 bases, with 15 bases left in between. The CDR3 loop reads CASTLMGTNNSPLHF. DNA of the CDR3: TGTGCCAGCACCCTGATGGGGACTAATAATTCACCCCTCCACTTT.

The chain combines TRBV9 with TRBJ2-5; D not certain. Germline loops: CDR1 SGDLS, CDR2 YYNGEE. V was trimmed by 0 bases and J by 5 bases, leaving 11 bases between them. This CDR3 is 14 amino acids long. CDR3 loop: CASSVGGEDETQYF. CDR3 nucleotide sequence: TGTGCCAGCAGCGTAGGCGGAGAGGATGAGACCCAGTACTTC.

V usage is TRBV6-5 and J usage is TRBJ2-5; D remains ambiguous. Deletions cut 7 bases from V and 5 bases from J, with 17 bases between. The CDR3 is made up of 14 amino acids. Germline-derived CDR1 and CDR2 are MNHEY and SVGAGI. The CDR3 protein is CASTKAPGLETQYF. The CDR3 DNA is TGTGCCAGCACCAAGGCCCCAGGTCTTGAGACCCAGTACTTC.

CDR3 DNA: TGTGCCAGCAGTTGGATCGGGACAGTTGTTTCCTACGAGCAGTACTTC. Translated: CASSWIGTVVSYEQYF. This chain connects TRBV28 to TRBJ2-7; 7 bases fit TRBD1. Per the germline V gene, CDR1 is MDHEN and CDR2 is SYDVKM. V lost 4 bases to trimming and J lost 1 base; unmatched junction nucleotides: 10. The CDR3 loop spans 16 amino acids. The full variable domain, rest sourced from reference TRBV28 and TRBJ2-7, is DVKVTQSSRYLVKRTGEKVFLECVQDMDHENMFWYRQDPGLGLRLIYFSYDVKMKEKGDIPEGYSVSREKKERFSLILESASTNQTSMYLCASSWIGTVVSYEQYFGPGTRLTVT.

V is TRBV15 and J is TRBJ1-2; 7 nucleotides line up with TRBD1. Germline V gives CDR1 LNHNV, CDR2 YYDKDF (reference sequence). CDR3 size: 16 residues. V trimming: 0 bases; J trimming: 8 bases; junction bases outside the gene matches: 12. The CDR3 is CATSRDKGQPVSGYTF. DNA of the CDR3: TGTGCCACCAGCAGAGACAAGGGACAGCCAGTGTCGGGCTACACCTTC.

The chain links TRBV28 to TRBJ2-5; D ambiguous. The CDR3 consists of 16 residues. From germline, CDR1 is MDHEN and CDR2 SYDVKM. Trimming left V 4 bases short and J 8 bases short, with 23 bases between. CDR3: CASSSIARLERSTQYF. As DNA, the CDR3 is TGTGCCAGCAGTTCCATCGCGCGGCTAGAACGATCTACCCAGTACTTC.

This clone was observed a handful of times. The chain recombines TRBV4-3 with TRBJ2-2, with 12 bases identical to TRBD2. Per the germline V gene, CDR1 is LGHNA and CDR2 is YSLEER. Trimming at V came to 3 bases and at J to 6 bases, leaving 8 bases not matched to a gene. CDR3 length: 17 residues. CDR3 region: CASSQERLAGVPGELFF. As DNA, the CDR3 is TGCGCCAGCAGCCAGGAGAGACTAGCGGGAGTTCCCGGGGAGCTGTTTTTT.

CDR3 loop: CASSQARGTYNEQFF. The CDR3 DNA reads as TGCGCCAGCAGCCAAGCCAGGGGGACCTACAATGAGCAGTTCTTC. The chain has TRBV4-1 and TRBJ2-1; 7 nucleotides align to TRBD1. CDR1 is MGHRA and CDR2 is YSYEKL in the germline V gene. CDR3 length equals 15 residues. V was clipped by 1 base and J by 2 bases; unmatched bases: 2.

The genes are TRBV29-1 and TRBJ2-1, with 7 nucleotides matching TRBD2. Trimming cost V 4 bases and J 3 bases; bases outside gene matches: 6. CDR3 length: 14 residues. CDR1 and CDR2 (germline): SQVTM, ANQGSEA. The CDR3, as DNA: TGCAGCGTTGTCATGCGGGAGTACTACAATGAGCAGTTCTTC. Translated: CSVVMREYYNEQFF.

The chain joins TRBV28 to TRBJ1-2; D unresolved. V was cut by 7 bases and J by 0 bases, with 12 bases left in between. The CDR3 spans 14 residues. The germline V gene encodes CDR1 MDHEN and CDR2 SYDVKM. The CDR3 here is CASIPPEANYGYTF. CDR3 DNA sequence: TGTGCCAGCATCCCCCCAGAAGCTAACTATGGCTACACCTTC.

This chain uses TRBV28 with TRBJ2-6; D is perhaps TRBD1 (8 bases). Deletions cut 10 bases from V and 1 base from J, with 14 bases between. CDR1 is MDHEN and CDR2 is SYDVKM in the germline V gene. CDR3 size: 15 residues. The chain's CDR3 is CAIQGGTSGANVLTF. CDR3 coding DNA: TGTGCCATACAGGGGGGGACGTCTGGGGCCAACGTCCTGACTTTC.

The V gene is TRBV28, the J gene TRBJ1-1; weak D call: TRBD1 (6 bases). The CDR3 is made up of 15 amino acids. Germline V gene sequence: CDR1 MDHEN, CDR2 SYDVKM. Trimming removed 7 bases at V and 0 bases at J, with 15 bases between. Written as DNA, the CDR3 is TGTGCCAGCAACACGGGACAAGAAATGAACACTGAAGCTTTCTTT. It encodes CASNTGQEMNTEAFF.

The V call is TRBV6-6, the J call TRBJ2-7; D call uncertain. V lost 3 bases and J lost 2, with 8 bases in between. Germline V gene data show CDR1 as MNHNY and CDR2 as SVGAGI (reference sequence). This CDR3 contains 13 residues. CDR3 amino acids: CASSYWSAYEQYF. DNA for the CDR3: TGTGCCAGCAGTTATTGGTCGGCCTACGAGCAGTACTTC.

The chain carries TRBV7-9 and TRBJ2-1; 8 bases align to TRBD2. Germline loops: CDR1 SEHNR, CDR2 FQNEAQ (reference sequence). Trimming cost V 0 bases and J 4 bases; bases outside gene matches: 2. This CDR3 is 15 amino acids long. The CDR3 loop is CASSLALAGYNEQFF. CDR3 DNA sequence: TGTGCCAGCAGCTTAGCGCTAGCGGGTTACAATGAGCAGTTCTTC.

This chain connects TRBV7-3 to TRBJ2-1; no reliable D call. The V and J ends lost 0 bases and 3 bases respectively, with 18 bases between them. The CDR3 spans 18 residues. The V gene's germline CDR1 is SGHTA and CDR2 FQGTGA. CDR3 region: CASSLTPQVGVLYNEQFF. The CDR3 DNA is TGTGCCAGCAGCTTAACCCCCCAAGTCGGAGTCCTCTACAATGAGCAGTTCTTC. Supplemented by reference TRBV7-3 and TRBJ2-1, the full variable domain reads GAGVSQTPSNKVTEKGKYVELRCDPISGHTALYWYRQSLGQGPEFLIYFQGTGAADDSGLPNDRFFAVRPEGSVSTLKIQRTERGDSAVYLCASSLTPQVGVLYNEQFFGPGTRLTVL.

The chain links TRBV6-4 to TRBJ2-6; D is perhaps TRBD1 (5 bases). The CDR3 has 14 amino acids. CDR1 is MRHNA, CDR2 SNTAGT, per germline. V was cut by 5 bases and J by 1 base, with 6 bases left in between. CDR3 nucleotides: TGTGCCAGCAGTAAGGGGTCTGGGGCCAACGTCCTGACTTTC. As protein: CASSKGSGANVLTF.

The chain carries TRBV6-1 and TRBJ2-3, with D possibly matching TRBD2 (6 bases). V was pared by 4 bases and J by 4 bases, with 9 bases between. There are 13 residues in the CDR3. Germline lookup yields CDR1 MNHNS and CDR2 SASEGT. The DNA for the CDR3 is TGTGCCAGCAGTGGCCCGGGGGCAGATACGCAGTATTTT. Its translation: CASSGPGADTQYF.

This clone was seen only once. CDR3 amino acids: CASSLTFTRFLTDTQYF. DNA for the CDR3: TGTGCCAGCAGTTTAACTTTCACGAGGTTTCTCACAGATACGCAGTATTTT. The V gene is TRBV27, the J gene TRBJ2-3; no clear D gene. V was trimmed by 2 bases and J by 2 bases, leaving 17 bases between them. Germline CDR1 MNHEY, CDR2 SMNVEV (reference sequence). This CDR3 contains 17 residues.

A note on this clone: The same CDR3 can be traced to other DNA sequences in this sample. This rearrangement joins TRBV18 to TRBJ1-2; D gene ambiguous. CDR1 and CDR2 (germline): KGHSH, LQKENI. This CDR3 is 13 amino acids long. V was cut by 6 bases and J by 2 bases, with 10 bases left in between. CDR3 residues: CASSPDKNYGYTF. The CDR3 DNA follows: TGTGCCAGCTCTCCAGACAAGAACTATGGCTACACCTTC.

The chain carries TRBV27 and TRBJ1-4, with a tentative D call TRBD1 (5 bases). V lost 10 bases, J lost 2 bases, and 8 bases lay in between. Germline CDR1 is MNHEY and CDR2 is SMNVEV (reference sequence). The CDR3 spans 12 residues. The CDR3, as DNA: TGTGCCACTGGACACACTAATGAAAAACTGTTTTTT. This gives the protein CATGHTNEKLFF.